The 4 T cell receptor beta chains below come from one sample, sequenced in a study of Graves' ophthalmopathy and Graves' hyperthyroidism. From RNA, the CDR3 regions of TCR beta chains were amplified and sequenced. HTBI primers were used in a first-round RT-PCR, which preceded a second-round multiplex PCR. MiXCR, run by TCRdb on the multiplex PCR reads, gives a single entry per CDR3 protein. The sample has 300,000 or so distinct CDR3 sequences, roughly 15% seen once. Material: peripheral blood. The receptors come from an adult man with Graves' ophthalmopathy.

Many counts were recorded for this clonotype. The CDR3 coding sequence is TGCAGCGTCCGGGGGGCGCAATACGAGCAGTACTTC. Protein sequence: CSVRGAQYEQYF. The chain joins TRBV29-1 to TRBJ2-7; possible D gene TRBD2, 7 bases. The CDR3 contains 12 residues. Between the trimmed V and J ends, which lost 6 bases and 4 bases, there was a span of 13 bases. Germline lookup yields CDR1 SQVTM and CDR2 ANQGSEA.

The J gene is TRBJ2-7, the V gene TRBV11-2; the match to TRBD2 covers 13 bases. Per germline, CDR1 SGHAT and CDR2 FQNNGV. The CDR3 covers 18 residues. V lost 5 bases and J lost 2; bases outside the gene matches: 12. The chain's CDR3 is CASSETGTSGIKPYEQYF. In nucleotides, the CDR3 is TGTGCCAGCAGCGAAACCGGGACTAGCGGGATTAAGCCCTACGAGCAGTACTTC.

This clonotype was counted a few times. The CDR3 loop reads CASSSNRGWGNQPQHF. CDR3 nucleotide sequence: TGTGCCAGCAGCTCTAACAGGGGGTGGGGCAATCAGCCCCAGCATTTT. The gene calls are TRBV5-6 and TRBJ1-5; 8 bases are shared with TRBD1. CDR3 size: 16 residues. From germline, CDR1 is SGHDT and CDR2 YYEEEE. V shed 3 bases, J shed 2 bases, and the junction held 7 bases outside the gene matches.

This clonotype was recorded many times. DNA for the CDR3: TGTGCCAGCAGCTTAGGGGCCCTATTGGGGCAGTACTTC. Protein: CASSLGALLGQYF. The chain has TRBV7-2 and TRBJ2-7, with D uncertain. The CDR3 sequence is 13 residues long. V was shortened by 1 base and J by 9 bases, with 13 bases between the two germline ends. CDR1 is SGHTA and CDR2 is FQGNSA in the germline V gene.